A selection of T cell receptor beta chains follows, all from one sample in a study of cytomegalovirus exposure and HLA in healthy donors. The method was immunoSEQ multiplex PCR; TCRdb's version includes in-frame clones alone and lacks a portion of them. The sample carries about 67,000 clones, around 80% recorded once. The sequencing sample was made of PBMCs. All receptors derive from a man aged 40-49 years in good health and CMV-seronegative. CDR3s include the opening cysteine and the closing phenylalanine or tryptophan. Fields, in order: V gene, D gene, clone size, J gene, CDR3 protein, CDR3 DNA. A D gene is named only where the DNA matches it firmly. Expanded clones get a size class; other rows say once, few or many, or leave the size out.

V gene: TRBV7-9
D gene: TRBD1
clone size: .
J gene: TRBJ2-5
CDR3 protein: CSSSLARQGPVETQYF
CDR3 DNA: TGTTCCAGCAGCTTAGCCCGACAGGGACCCGTAGAGACCCAGTACTTC

V gene: TRBV19
D gene: .
clone size: .
J gene: TRBJ1-6
CDR3 protein: CASSMMWGDNSPLHF
CDR3 DNA: TGTGCCAGTAGTATGATGTGGGGGGATAATTCACCCCTCCACTTT

V gene: TRBV6-5
D gene: TRBD2
clone size: .
J gene: TRBJ2-7
CDR3 protein: CASSKTSGSRYEQYF
CDR3 DNA: TGTGCCAGCAGCAAGACTAGCGGGAGTCGTTACGAGCAGTACTTC

V gene: TRBV6-5
D gene: .
clone size: .
J gene: TRBJ2-5
CDR3 protein: CASSTNRDGRGAQYF
CDR3 DNA: TGTGCCAGCAGTACAAACAGGGACGGCCGGGGGGCCCAGTACTTC

V gene: TRBV27
D gene: .
clone size: .
J gene: TRBJ1-5
CDR3 protein: CASSARVWQPQHF
CDR3 DNA: TGTGCCAGCAGTGCCCGGGTCTGGCAGCCCCAGCATTTT

V gene: TRBV27
D gene: TRBD1
clone size: .
J gene: TRBJ2-1
CDR3 protein: CASSESTGLPYNEQFF
CDR3 DNA: TGTGCCAGCAGTGAGTCGACAGGGTTACCCTACAATGAGCAGTTCTTC

V gene: TRBV6-1
D gene: .
clone size: .
J gene: TRBJ1-5
CDR3 protein: CASSEQGPGPQHF
CDR3 DNA: TGTGCCAGCAGTGAACAGGGCCCGGGGCCCCAGCATTTT

V gene: TRBV5-6
D gene: .
clone size: .
J gene: TRBJ2-1
CDR3 protein: CASSSRTARDNEQFF
CDR3 DNA: TGTGCCAGCAGCTCCAGGACAGCCCGGGACAATGAGCAGTTCTTC

V gene: TRBV7-6
D gene: TRBD2
clone size: .
J gene: TRBJ2-5
CDR3 protein: CASSLGLAGSEEETQYF
CDR3 DNA: TGTGCCAGCAGCTTGGGACTAGCGGGGTCGGAAGAAGAGACCCAGTACTTC

V gene: TRBV19
D gene: TRBD1
clone size: .
J gene: TRBJ1-6
CDR3 protein: CASSTPTGGLSPLHF
CDR3 DNA: TGTGCCAGTAGTACCCCGACAGGGGGTTTATCACCCCTCCACTTT

V gene: TRBV7-6
D gene: .
clone size: .
J gene: TRBJ2-2
CDR3 protein: CASSPTGTGELFF
CDR3 DNA: TGTGCCAGCAGCCCTACGGGAACCGGGGAGCTGTTTTTT

V gene: TRBV2
D gene: .
clone size: .
J gene: TRBJ2-7
CDR3 protein: CASTPDPYSSYEQYF
CDR3 DNA: TGTGCCAGCACTCCCGATCCGTACAGCTCCTACGAGCAGTACTTC

V gene: TRBV7-9
D gene: .
clone size: few
J gene: TRBJ1-1
CDR3 protein: CASRLKRGTTEAFF
CDR3 DNA: TGTGCCAGCAGGCTCAAGCGGGGGACCACTGAAGCTTTCTTT

V gene: TRBV2
D gene: TRBD1
clone size: few
J gene: TRBJ2-6
CDR3 protein: CASIPGQGLVGANVLTF
CDR3 DNA: TGTGCCAGCATCCCGGGACAGGGGTTGGTTGGGGCCAACGTCCTGACTTTC

V gene: TRBV5-1
D gene: .
clone size: .
J gene: TRBJ2-2
CDR3 protein: CASSFGRNTGELFF
CDR3 DNA: TGCGCCAGCAGCTTCGGGAGGAACACCGGGGAGCTGTTTTTT

V gene: TRBV5-1
D gene: TRBD2
clone size: few
J gene: TRBJ2-7
CDR3 protein: CASSLAASGSYEQYF
CDR3 DNA: TGCGCCAGCAGCTTGGCCGCTAGCGGGAGCTACGAGCAGTACTTC

V gene: TRBV7-9
D gene: .
clone size: .
J gene: TRBJ1-2
CDR3 protein: CASSLQGPLDGYTF
CDR3 DNA: TGTGCCAGCAGCCTTCAGGGGCCTTTGGATGGCTACACCTTC

V gene: TRBV27
D gene: .
clone size: .
J gene: TRBJ1-1
CDR3 protein: CASSFGGRVNTEAFF
CDR3 DNA: TGTGCCAGCAGTTTTGGGGGCAGGGTGAACACTGAAGCTTTCTTT

V gene: TRBV28
D gene: .
clone size: few
J gene: TRBJ2-7
CDR3 protein: CASSLFPAEQYF
CDR3 DNA: TGTGCCAGCAGTTTATTCCCAGCGGAGCAGTACTTC

V gene: TRBV2
D gene: .
clone size: few
J gene: TRBJ1-1
CDR3 protein: CASRVSNSMNTEAFF
CDR3 DNA: TGTGCCAGCAGGGTTTCCAATAGCATGAACACTGAAGCTTTCTTT

V gene: TRBV7-7
D gene: .
clone size: few
J gene: TRBJ2-5
CDR3 protein: CASSPQGVETQYF
CDR3 DNA: TGTGCCAGCAGCCCGCAGGGCGTCGAGACCCAGTACTTC

V gene: TRBV28
D gene: .
clone size: .
J gene: TRBJ2-7
CDR3 protein: CASRSGTSGSYEQYF
CDR3 DNA: TGTGCCAGCAGGTCCGGGACTTCGGGCTCCTACGAGCAGTACTTC

V gene: TRBV2
D gene: .
clone size: .
J gene: TRBJ2-2
CDR3 protein: CATGPGTGELFF
CDR3 DNA: TGTGCCACCGGCCCGGGGACCGGGGAGCTGTTTTTT

V gene: TRBV7-2
D gene: .
clone size: once
J gene: TRBJ2-5
CDR3 protein: CASSFYSFQETQYF
CDR3 DNA: TGTGCCAGCAGCTTCTACAGCTTCCAAGAGACCCAGTACTTC

V gene: TRBV10-3
D gene: TRBD1
clone size: once
J gene: TRBJ2-7
CDR3 protein: CAVTGGDSYEQYF
CDR3 DNA: TGTGCCGTGACAGGGGGAGACTCCTACGAGCAGTACTTC

V gene: TRBV5-1
D gene: .
clone size: few
J gene: TRBJ1-6
CDR3 protein: CASSLEFLSGRPITLHF
CDR3 DNA: TGCGCCAGCAGCTTGGAATTTTTGAGCGGCAGGCCTATAACCCTCCACTTT

V gene: TRBV2
D gene: TRBD1
clone size: few
J gene: TRBJ1-5
CDR3 protein: CASRWGTGNQPQHF
CDR3 DNA: TGTGCCAGCAGGTGGGGGACAGGGAATCAGCCCCAGCATTTT

V gene: TRBV28
D gene: .
clone size: .
J gene: TRBJ1-5
CDR3 protein: CASSITESNQPQHF
CDR3 DNA: TGTGCCAGCAGTATCACAGAGAGCAATCAGCCCCAGCATTTT

V gene: TRBV18
D gene: .
clone size: .
J gene: TRBJ2-7
CDR3 protein: CASSPEARTTPYEQYF
CDR3 DNA: TGTGCCAGCTCACCCGAAGCGCGGACTACTCCGTACGAGCAGTACTTC

V gene: TRBV27
D gene: .
clone size: .
J gene: TRBJ2-7
CDR3 protein: CASSFTGISYEQYF
CDR3 DNA: TGTGCCAGCAGTTTCACGGGGATCTCCTACGAGCAGTACTTC

V gene: TRBV6-5
D gene: TRBD2
clone size: .
J gene: TRBJ2-7
CDR3 protein: CASRSGTSGFDEQYF
CDR3 DNA: TGTGCCAGCAGGTCCGGGACTAGCGGGTTCGACGAGCAGTACTTC

V gene: TRBV7-9
D gene: TRBD1
clone size: .
J gene: TRBJ1-6
CDR3 protein: CASSSTKQGNNSPLHF
CDR3 DNA: TGTGCCAGCAGCTCGACGAAACAGGGGAATAATTCACCCCTCCACTTT

V gene: TRBV5-1
D gene: .
clone size: .
J gene: TRBJ2-2
CDR3 protein: CASGLDPPWGELFF
CDR3 DNA: TGCGCCAGCGGACTCGACCCCCCGTGGGGGGAGCTGTTTTTT

V gene: TRBV18
D gene: TRBD1
clone size: .
J gene: TRBJ2-7
CDR3 protein: CASSSTGASPLYEQYF
CDR3 DNA: TGTGCCAGCTCAAGCACAGGGGCCTCGCCACTCTACGAGCAGTACTTC

V gene: TRBV12-5
D gene: TRBD2
clone size: .
J gene: TRBJ2-3
CDR3 protein: CASGLGSGGTDTQYF
CDR3 DNA: TGTGCTAGTGGTTTGGGTAGCGGGGGAACAGATACGCAGTATTTT

V gene: TRBV6-5
D gene: TRBD2
clone size: .
J gene: TRBJ2-1
CDR3 protein: CASSRLAGEGWEQFF
CDR3 DNA: TGTGCCAGCAGCCGACTAGCGGGAGAGGGTTGGGAGCAGTTCTTC

V gene: TRBV28
D gene: TRBD2
clone size: .
J gene: TRBJ2-3
CDR3 protein: CASSLSGSGTDTQYF
CDR3 DNA: TGTGCCAGCAGTCTAAGCGGGAGCGGAACAGATACGCAGTATTTT

V gene: TRBV5-8
D gene: TRBD1
clone size: .
J gene: TRBJ1-5
CDR3 protein: CASSLGQGNRPQHF
CDR3 DNA: TGTGCCAGCAGCTTGGGACAGGGAAATCGGCCCCAGCATTTT

V gene: TRBV9
D gene: TRBD1
clone size: .
J gene: TRBJ1-2
CDR3 protein: CASSEGPDRDHGYTF
CDR3 DNA: TGTGCCAGCAGCGAGGGCCCAGACAGGGACCATGGCTACACCTTC

V gene: TRBV6-1
D gene: TRBD1
clone size: .
J gene: TRBJ2-7
CDR3 protein: CASRSLGTGTYEQYF
CDR3 DNA: TGTGCCAGCAGGTCCCTCGGGACAGGGACCTACGAGCAGTACTTC

V gene: TRBV6-1
D gene: TRBD2
clone size: .
J gene: TRBJ2-3
CDR3 protein: CASTGVGGGRQNF
CDR3 DNA: TGTGCCAGCACGGGGGTTGGGGGGGGACGTCAGAATTTT

V gene: TRBV5-6
D gene: .
clone size: .
J gene: TRBJ2-7
CDR3 protein: CASSFRDYYEQYF
CDR3 DNA: TGTGCCAGCAGCTTCAGGGATTACTACGAGCAGTACTTC

V gene: TRBV5-5
D gene: TRBD1
clone size: few
J gene: TRBJ1-5
CDR3 protein: CASSLGTGGDQPQHF
CDR3 DNA: TGTGCCAGCAGCTTGGGGACAGGGGGAGATCAGCCCCAGCATTTT

V gene: TRBV5-1
D gene: .
clone size: .
J gene: TRBJ2-7
CDR3 protein: CASSLGRQPSSSYEQYF
CDR3 DNA: TGCGCCAGCAGCTTGGGCCGACAGCCATCGAGCTCCTACGAGCAGTACTTC

V gene: TRBV6-6
D gene: .
clone size: .
J gene: TRBJ1-2
CDR3 protein: CASSYASLAGGGYTF
CDR3 DNA: TGTGCCAGCAGTTACGCCTCGTTAGCGGGAGGTGGCTACACCTTC

V gene: TRBV5-1
D gene: .
clone size: .
J gene: TRBJ2-6
CDR3 protein: CASSWGGQRDVLTF
CDR3 DNA: TGCGCCAGCAGCTGGGGGGGCCAAAGGGACGTCCTGACTTTC

V gene: TRBV5-1
D gene: .
clone size: few
J gene: TRBJ2-7
CDR3 protein: CASSPRGYEQYF
CDR3 DNA: TGCGCCAGCAGCCCCCGGGGCTACGAGCAGTACTTC

V gene: TRBV7-2
D gene: .
clone size: .
J gene: TRBJ2-7
CDR3 protein: CASSPGSYEQYF
CDR3 DNA: TGTGCCAGCAGCCCCGGGTCTTACGAGCAGTACTTC

V gene: TRBV5-1
D gene: .
clone size: .
J gene: TRBJ1-6
CDR3 protein: CASSSGLPESPLHF
CDR3 DNA: TGCGCCAGCAGCTCTGGACTGCCTGAATCACCCCTCCACTTT

V gene: TRBV6-5
D gene: .
clone size: .
J gene: TRBJ2-7
CDR3 protein: CASRPLTGSSYEQYF
CDR3 DNA: TGTGCCAGCAGACCCCTAACAGGGAGTAGCTACGAGCAGTACTTC

V gene: TRBV18
D gene: .
clone size: .
J gene: TRBJ1-5
CDR3 protein: CASSDQGAQPQHF
CDR3 DNA: TGTGCCAGCTCAGACCAGGGTGCTCAGCCCCAGCATTTT

V gene: TRBV4-1
D gene: TRBD2
clone size: .
J gene: TRBJ2-1
CDR3 protein: CASSPTSGSTPPWNEQFF
CDR3 DNA: TGCGCCAGCAGCCCGACTAGCGGGAGTACTCCCCCTTGGAATGAGCAGTTCTTC

V gene: TRBV11-2
D gene: TRBD2
clone size: few
J gene: TRBJ2-7
CDR3 protein: CASSLDSGGRGEQYF
CDR3 DNA: TGTGCCAGCAGCTTAGATAGCGGCGGGAGGGGCGAGCAGTACTTC

V gene: TRBV7-2
D gene: TRBD1
clone size: .
J gene: TRBJ1-2
CDR3 protein: CASSSQTGVVYGYTF
CDR3 DNA: TGTGCCAGCAGCTCACAAACAGGGGTCGTCTATGGCTACACCTTC

V gene: TRBV5-1
D gene: TRBD1
clone size: .
J gene: TRBJ2-7
CDR3 protein: CASSWGQGYEQYF
CDR3 DNA: TGCGCCAGCAGCTGGGGACAGGGATACGAGCAGTACTTC

V gene: TRBV2
D gene: TRBD1
clone size: .
J gene: TRBJ2-1
CDR3 protein: CASKGASYNEQFF
CDR3 DNA: TGTGCCAGCAAGGGGGCATCCTACAATGAGCAGTTCTTC